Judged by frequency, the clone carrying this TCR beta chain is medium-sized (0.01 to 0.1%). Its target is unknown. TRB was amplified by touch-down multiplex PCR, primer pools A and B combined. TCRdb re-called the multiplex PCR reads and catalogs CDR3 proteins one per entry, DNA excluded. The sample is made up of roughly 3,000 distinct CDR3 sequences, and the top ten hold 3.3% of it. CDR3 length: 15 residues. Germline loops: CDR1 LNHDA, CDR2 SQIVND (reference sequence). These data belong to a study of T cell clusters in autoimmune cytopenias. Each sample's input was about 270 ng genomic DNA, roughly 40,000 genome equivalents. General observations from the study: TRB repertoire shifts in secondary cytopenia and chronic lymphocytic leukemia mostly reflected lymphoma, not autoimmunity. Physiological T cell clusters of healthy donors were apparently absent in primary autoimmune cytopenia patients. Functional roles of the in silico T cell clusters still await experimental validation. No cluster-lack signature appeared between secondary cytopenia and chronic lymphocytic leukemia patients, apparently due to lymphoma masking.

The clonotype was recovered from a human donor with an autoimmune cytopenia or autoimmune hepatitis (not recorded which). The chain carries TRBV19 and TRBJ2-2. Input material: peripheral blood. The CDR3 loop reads CASSILQWNSGELFF.